Given below is one T cell receptor (beta chain) in context. The record originates from a study of shared clonotypes between healthy human individuals. The CDR3 is 15 residues long. Between the trimmed V and J ends, which lost 6 bases and 4 bases, there was a span of 17 bases. The germline gives CDR1 LNHNV, CDR2 YYDKDF (reference sequence). Using immunoSEQ multiplex PCR, the repertoire was profiled, and TCRdb retains in-frame clones only, with some absent. The top ten clones hold 0.37% of a sample with a few million clones, 92% of them seen once. Sequenced sample: naive CD4+ T cells from PBMCs. Subset here: CD45RA+ positively selected. The TCR comes from a young man in good health. Some clones in this sample may be carry-over from other donors' samples. The chain couples TRBV15 to TRBJ2-3, with D unclear. The CDR3 bases are TGTGCCACCAGATCCCCCTCGGCTGCCCCAGATACGCAGTATTTT. This gives the protein CATRSPSAAPDTQYF.